These 9 T cell receptor beta chains were sequenced from one sample in a study of blood T cell repertoires in COVID-19 (dated by TCRdb to 2020 to 2022). Library method: the immunoSEQ multiplex PCR assay. TCRdb carries this immuneACCESS record with in-frame sequences only. Its versions omit some clonotypes, under half of them owing to an unresolved V gene in the studies checked, with the rest unexplained. The sample table contains under 75,000 clones; only one count was recorded for under 90% of them. About 20% of the sample rests with the top ten. The specimen was peripheral blood. These receptors were obtained from a man between 65 and 85 years old who had recovered from COVID-19.

The rearrangement uses TRBV18 and TRBJ1-5; D is unclear. V lost 6 bases to trimming and J lost 4 bases, with 10 bases between them. This CDR3 is built from 13 residues. Germline CDR1 is KGHSH and CDR2 is LQKENI. CDR3 amino acids: CASSPERNQPQHF. CDR3 bases: TGTGCCAGCTCCCCCGAGAGGAATCAGCCCCAGCATTTT.

The rearrangement uses TRBV7-9 and TRBJ2-3, with TRBD2 matching 8 bases. The germline gives CDR1 SEHNR, CDR2 FQNEAQ (reference sequence). The V segment lost 4 bases and the J segment 1 base; nucleotides outside the gene matches: 1. The CDR3 consists of 14 residues. The CDR3 reads CASSSREGTDTQYF. As DNA, the CDR3 is TGTGCCAGCAGCTCGCGGGAGGGCACAGATACGCAGTATTTT.

For this clone: Other nucleotide sequences in the sample specify the same CDR3. The chain joins TRBV28 to TRBJ1-1; D not resolved. CDR3 size: 14 residues. Per the germline V gene, CDR1 is MDHEN and CDR2 is SYDVKM. V shed 6 bases and J shed 1 base, with 12 bases lying between them. The CDR3 spells CASSSPPENTEAFF. DNA of the CDR3: TGTGCCAGCAGCTCCCCTCCAGAGAACACTGAAGCTTTCTTT.

The chain uses TRBV7-8 and TRBJ1-3, with 7 bases that match TRBD1. With 5 bases clipped from V and 2 bases from J, the junction kept 9 bases outside the gene matches. The CDR3 is 16 amino acids. Germline CDR1 SGHVS, CDR2 FQNEAQ. The CDR3 loop reads CASSGRGQAPGNTIYF. The CDR3 DNA reads as TGTGCCAGCAGCGGTCGAGGACAGGCCCCTGGAAACACCATATATTTT.

J is TRBJ2-2 and V is TRBV9, with TRBD1 matching over 9 bases. The trim removed 3 bases at V and 4 bases at J, leaving 13 bases unmatched. Per germline, CDR1 SGDLS and CDR2 YYNGEE. The CDR3 runs 18 residues. The CDR3 DNA follows: TGTGCCAGCAGCGCCCCTCCCCCGGGACAGGGTCTCACCGGGGAGCTGTTTTTT. Translation: CASSAPPPGQGLTGELFF.

This clone was picked up a small number of times. V and J are TRBV7-5 and TRBJ1-5; the tabulated D call, TRBD1, remains unverified against the DNA. TRBV7-5 has pseudogene status. The CDR3 is 14 amino acids. This CDR3 is CVRSLGAGNQPQHF. The CDR3 DNA is TGTGTCAGAAGCTTAGGGGCAGGGAATCAGCCCCAGCATTTT.

For the CDR3, the DNA is TGCGCCAGCAGCCAAGGCGTAGGCAATCAGCCCCAGCATTTT. It is translated as CASSQGVGNQPQHF. The V and J genes are TRBV4-3 and TRBJ1-5; D call uncertain. The V gene lost 1 base and the J gene lost 2 bases, with 6 bases spanning the gap. This CDR3 region has 14 residues. Germline CDR1 reads LGHNA; CDR2 reads YSLEER.

The CDR3 is CAISDVTRGDGYTF. In DNA form, the CDR3 reads TGTGCCATCAGTGATGTTACTCGGGGGGATGGCTACACCTTC. The chain couples TRBV10-3 to TRBJ1-2, with a possible D match to TRBD1 (5 bases). Trimming left V 3 bases short and J 6 bases short, with 14 bases between. The germline gives CDR1 ENHRY, CDR2 SYGVKD. The CDR3 is 14 amino acids.

J is TRBJ2-7 and V is TRBV9; D perhaps matches TRBD1 (7 bases). This CDR3 region has 16 residues. Germline assignment: CDR1 SGDLS and CDR2 YYNGEE. V lost 4 bases, J lost 4 bases, and 21 bases lay in between. The CDR3 here is CASSPRDGRGEYEQYF. Here the CDR3 DNA reads TGTGCCAGCAGCCCCCGGGACGGCAGGGGGGAATACGAGCAGTACTTC.